The 8 T cell receptor beta chains below come from one sample, sequenced in a study of shared clonotypes between healthy human individuals. Assay: immunoSEQ multiplex PCR; the TCRdb copy retains only in-frame clones and omits some. Here the sample spans millions of clones, just over 90% being singletons. Naive CD8 cells, CD45RO-negative and positively selected for CCR7, excluded terminally differentiated effector memory CD45RA+ cells. Sequencing was performed on naive CD8+ T cells from PBMCs. The receptors here all came from a man aged 18 to 29 in good health. Some clones in this sample may be carry-over from other donors' samples.

In regard to this clone: This sample also contains other DNA sequences that code for the same CDR3. This chain links TRBV4-1 with TRBJ2-7; a weak D match, TRBD2 (5 bases). Trimming took 3 bases from V and 3 from J, leaving 9 bases between them. Germline loops: CDR1 MGHRA, CDR2 YSYEKL. The CDR3 is 13 amino acids. CDR3 sequence: CASSQIGLYEQYF. In DNA form, the CDR3 reads TGCGCCAGCAGCCAGATCGGACTCTACGAGCAGTACTTC.

This chain joins TRBV4-3 and TRBJ2-7; possibly TRBD2 for D (5 bases). The V end lost 4 bases, the J end lost 3 bases, and 16 bases lay between the germline ends. CDR1 LGHNA and CDR2 YSLEER come from the germline V gene. The CDR3 runs to 15 residues. In DNA form, the CDR3 reads TGCGCCAGCAGCCTTCGGAGGACTTCAGTCTACGAGCAGTACTTC. Its protein product is CASSLRRTSVYEQYF.

The rearrangement links TRBV28 to TRBJ2-3; D uncertain. Looked up from germline, CDR1 is MDHEN and CDR2 is SYDVKM. The length of the CDR3 is 14 residues. Trimming pared 1 base from V and 6 bases from J, leaving 11 bases between. For the CDR3, the DNA is TGTGCCAGCAGTTTATCTGGCGTTGCGGATACGCAGTATTTT. Amino acid sequence: CASSLSGVADTQYF. Full variable domain (remainder filled in from reference TRBV28 and TRBJ2-3): DVKVTQSSRYLVKRTGEKVFLECVQDMDHENMFWYRQDPGLGLRLIYFSYDVKMKEKGDIPEGYSVSREKKERFSLILESASTNQTSMYLCASSLSGVADTQYFGPGTRLTVL.

The table lists this clone with a count of one. The V and J genes are TRBV10-1 and TRBJ2-5, with a weak D call TRBD1 (6 bases). This CDR3 comprises 16 residues. The germline gives CDR1 WNHNN, CDR2 SYGVQD (reference sequence). The germline V and J ends were trimmed by 9 bases and 4 bases, with 24 bases remaining between them. CDR3 protein: CARHYDGPRGGETQYF. CDR3 sequence (DNA): TGCGCCAGACACTATGACGGACCCCGAGGGGGAGAGACCCAGTACTTC.

The CDR3 sequence is CASSPGAYEQYF. The CDR3 DNA is TGTGCCAGCAGTCCAGGGGCCTACGAGCAGTACTTC. The chain carries TRBV6-5 and TRBJ2-7; D may be TRBD1 (6 bases). The germline V and J ends were trimmed by 5 bases and 2 bases, with 7 bases remaining between them. The CDR3 extends over 12 amino acids. CDR1 and CDR2 from the germline V gene are MNHEY and SVGAGI.

The J gene is TRBJ1-2, the V gene TRBV28; 9 nucleotides align to TRBD1. V dropped 5 bases and J dropped 4; count of bases not matched to a gene: 2. This CDR3 contains 13 residues. The germline V gene has CDR1 MDHEN and CDR2 SYDVKM. CDR3 residues: CASSTGGSYGYTF. The CDR3 DNA reads as TGTGCCAGCAGTACAGGGGGCTCCTATGGCTACACCTTC.

The chain recombines TRBV6-1 with TRBJ2-7; the D is unclear. From germline, CDR1 is MNHNS and CDR2 SASEGT. V was trimmed by 2 bases and J by 0 bases, leaving 8 bases between them. The CDR3 sequence is 14 residues long. In nucleotides, the CDR3 is TGTGCCAGCAGTGAACGTGGGGACTCCTACGAGCAGTACTTC. This gives the protein CASSERGDSYEQYF.

This chain joins TRBV5-1 and TRBJ1-4, with a weak D call TRBD1 (5 bases). The CDR3 totals 16 residues. Trimming took 1 base from V and 0 from J, leaving 10 bases between them. Germline V gene lookup returns CDR1 SGHRS and CDR2 YFSETQ. The CDR3 here is CASSLFGGATNEKLFF. DNA for the CDR3: TGCGCCAGCAGCTTGTTCGGGGGAGCAACTAATGAAAAACTGTTTTTT.